This is a list of T cell receptor beta chains from one sample in a study of CD8+ T cells in alopecia areata. Sequencing was performed with immunoSEQ multiplex PCR; in TCRdb, only in-frame clones are kept and a portion is missing. Among roughly 210,000 clones listed, approximately 40% were seen once. This sample comprised CD4+ T cells sorted from blood, obtained around week 36, from a patient treated with tofacitinib. All receptors come from a human donor with alopecia areata. Each CDR3 is given with its conserved first and last residue. A D gene is named only where the DNA matches it firmly. Only some rows state a clone size, as once, few, many or a class for expanded clones.

v_call: TRBV30; j_call: TRBJ2-2; clone_size: .; d_call: TRBD2; cdr3_nt: TGTGCCCGAGCCTTAATCGCTAGCGGGGGATTCACCGGGGAGCTGTTTTTT; cdr3_aa: CARALIASGGFTGELFF
v_call: TRBV7-2; j_call: TRBJ2-7; clone_size: once; d_call: TRBD2; cdr3_nt: TGTGCCAGCAGTGAGCTCGGGAGGTCGTACGAGCAGTACTTC; cdr3_aa: CASSELGRSYEQYF
v_call: TRBV6-6; j_call: TRBJ1-2; clone_size: .; d_call: .; cdr3_nt: TGTGCCAGCAGTTCCCTTGGACAGCTCAACTATGGCTACACCTTC; cdr3_aa: CASSSLGQLNYGYTF
v_call: TRBV9; j_call: TRBJ2-1; clone_size: .; d_call: .; cdr3_nt: TGTGCCAGCAGCGTAGCCCCCTCGGGTAGCTCCTACAATGAGCAGTTCTTC; cdr3_aa: CASSVAPSGSSYNEQFF
v_call: TRBV27; j_call: TRBJ2-2; clone_size: .; d_call: TRBD1; cdr3_nt: TGTGCCAGCAGAAGGACAGGGGGCGTAGTATCCACCGGGGAGCTGTTTTTT; cdr3_aa: CASRRTGGVVSTGELFF
v_call: TRBV6-5; j_call: TRBJ1-1; clone_size: .; d_call: TRBD1; cdr3_nt: TGTGCCAGCAGATCAGGGGGCCCGGGCACTGAAGCTTTCTTT; cdr3_aa: CASRSGGPGTEAFF
v_call: TRBV20-1; j_call: TRBJ1-2; clone_size: once; d_call: .; cdr3_nt: TGCAGTGCTACGGTCGCCCTGGGCTACACCTTC; cdr3_aa: CSATVALGYTF
v_call: TRBV19; j_call: TRBJ2-4; clone_size: few; d_call: .; cdr3_nt: TGTGCCAGTAAGTCCAGCCGGGGGAAAAACATTCAGTACTTC; cdr3_aa: CASKSSRGKNIQYF
v_call: TRBV29-1; j_call: TRBJ1-1; clone_size: .; d_call: .; cdr3_nt: TGCAGCGTAGGAGTGAACACTGAAGCTTTCTTT; cdr3_aa: CSVGVNTEAFF
v_call: TRBV5-1; j_call: TRBJ2-2; clone_size: .; d_call: TRBD1; cdr3_nt: TGCGCCAGCAGCCCCGGACAGGGGGCGCGAACCGGGGAGCTGTTTTTT; cdr3_aa: CASSPGQGARTGELFF